This T cell receptor beta chain derives from a study of metastatic and nonmetastatic thyroid tumors. Study-level background: It was across blood and tumor or nodule tissue from malignant and benign thyroid patients that repertoires were compared.

This clone was seen at least ten times. Its antigen is not identified. Germline loops: CDR1 SGHAT, CDR2 FQNNGV. Trimming removed 2 bases from V and 3 bases from J, with 8 bases in between. This CDR3 spans 15 amino acids. Findings and caveats of the study: As reported, TCR beta diversity in blood and tumor was significantly higher in malignant thyroid tumors than in benign nodules.

All patients reached thyroid surgery having received no treatment beforehand. In the source study's methods: Building a distant-metastasis classifier for papillary thyroid cancer drew on CDR3 differences across clinicopathological groups. TCRdb re-clonotyped the PCR reads via MiXCR. V and J calls and clone size were set by TCRdb, not the authors. The sample has more than 90,000 clones; roughly 13% are singletons. The V call is TRBV11-2, the J call TRBJ1-6, with D possibly TRBD1 on 6 matching bases. The origin of this receptor is a female donor with papillary thyroid cancer or a benign thyroid nodule (not recorded which). Some clones in this sample may be carry-over from other donors' samples. The sequenced material came from blood. CDR3 protein: CASSLSDSYNSPLHF. CDR3 nucleotide sequence: TGTGCCAGCAGCTTATCGGACAGCTATAATTCACCCCTCCACTTT.